This T cell receptor (beta chain) came from a study of T cells after posttransplantation cyclophosphamide. General study points: Later post-transplant blood repertoires were often dominated by donor CD8+ memory clones. Blood and skin or GI T cell repertoires showed limited TRB overlap. TRB clonality was highly associated with recipient CMV seropositivity and reactivation.

The related graft donor's blood sample was taken on the day of bone marrow donation. Notes on this clone: As yet, its antigen is unknown.

Method: immunoSEQ multiplex PCR; TCRdb's copy keeps in-frame clones and lacks some. The repertoire consists of about 52,000 clones, with roughly 94% occurring once and the leading ten covering 2.5% to 3%. The CDR3 spans 16 residues. Trimming cost V 1 base and J 4 bases; bases outside gene matches: 3. Germline assignment: CDR1 LGHNA and CDR2 YSLEER. The clonotype comes from a woman aged 25 to 39 in good health and a related stem cell transplant donor. The V gene is TRBV4-3, the J gene TRBJ2-3, with 12 bases fitting TRBD2. Sequenced input: PBMCs. This CDR3 reads CASSQGWTSGADTQYF. The DNA for the CDR3 is TGCGCCAGCAGCCAAGGCTGGACTAGCGGGGCAGATACGCAGTATTTT.